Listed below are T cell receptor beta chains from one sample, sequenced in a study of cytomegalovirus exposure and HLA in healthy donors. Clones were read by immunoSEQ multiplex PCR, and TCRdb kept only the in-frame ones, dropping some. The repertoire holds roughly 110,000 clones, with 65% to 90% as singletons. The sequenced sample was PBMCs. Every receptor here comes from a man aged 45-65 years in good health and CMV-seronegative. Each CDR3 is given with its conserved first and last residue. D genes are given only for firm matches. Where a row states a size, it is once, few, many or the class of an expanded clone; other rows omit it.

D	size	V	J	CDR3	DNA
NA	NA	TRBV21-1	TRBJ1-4	CASSPRDRGEKLFF	TGTGCCAGCAGCCCCCGGGACAGGGGTGAAAAACTGTTTTTT
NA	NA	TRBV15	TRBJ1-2	CATSRDPLLGYTF	TGTGCCACCAGCAGAGATCCACTATTAGGCTACACCTTC
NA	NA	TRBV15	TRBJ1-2	CATSRGDREKDYTF	TGTGCCACCAGCAGGGGAGACCGGGAGAAGGACTACACCTTC
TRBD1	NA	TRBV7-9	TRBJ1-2	CASSLAGQGRGYTF	TGTGCCAGCAGCTTAGCGGGACAGGGAAGAGGCTACACCTTC
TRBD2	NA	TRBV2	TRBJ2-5	CASTLSGSGTQYF	TGTGCCAGCACCCTTAGCGGGTCGGGGACCCAGTACTTC
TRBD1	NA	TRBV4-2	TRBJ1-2	CASSPAGQGNYGYTF	TGTGCCAGCAGCCCAGCGGGACAGGGGAACTATGGCTACACCTTC
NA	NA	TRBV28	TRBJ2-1	CASTSRQGKNEQFF	TGTGCCAGCACGAGCCGGCAGGGAAAGAATGAGCAGTTCTTC
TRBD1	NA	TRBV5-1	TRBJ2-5	CASSLGQGGTETQYF	TGCGCCAGCAGCTTGGGACAGGGGGGGACAGAGACCCAGTACTTC
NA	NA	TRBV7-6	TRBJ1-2	CAVDTSGSVPTSRLGYTF	TGTGCCGTCGACACTTCCGGTTCTGTACCCACCTCCCGCCTTGGCTACACCTTC
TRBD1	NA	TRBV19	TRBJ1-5	CASSLGQYSNQPQHF	TGTGCCAGTAGTCTGGGACAGTATAGCAATCAGCCCCAGCATTTT
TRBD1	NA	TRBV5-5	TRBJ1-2	CASSLTGQLYGYTF	TGTGCCAGCAGCTTAACGGGACAGTTATATGGCTACACCTTC
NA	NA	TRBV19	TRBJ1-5	CASSQGNQPQHF	TGTGCCAGTAGTCAGGGCAATCAGCCCCAGCATTTT
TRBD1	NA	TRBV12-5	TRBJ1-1	CASGWDSPNTEAFF	TGTGCTAGTGGATGGGACAGTCCTAACACTGAAGCTTTCTTT
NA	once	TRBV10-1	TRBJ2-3	CASSVRGGPDTQYF	TGCGCCAGCAGTGTCAGGGGTGGCCCAGATACGCAGTATTTT
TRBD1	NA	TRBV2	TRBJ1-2	CASEAWAGGNGYTF	TGTGCCAGTGAGGCCTGGGCAGGGGGCAATGGCTACACCTTC
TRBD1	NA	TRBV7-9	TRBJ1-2	CASTRDRPNYGYTF	TGTGCCAGCACCCGGGACAGGCCAAACTATGGCTACACCTTC
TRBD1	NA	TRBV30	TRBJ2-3	CAWSTGQVFGDTQYF	TGTGCCTGGAGTACGGGACAGGTATTTGGAGATACGCAGTATTTT